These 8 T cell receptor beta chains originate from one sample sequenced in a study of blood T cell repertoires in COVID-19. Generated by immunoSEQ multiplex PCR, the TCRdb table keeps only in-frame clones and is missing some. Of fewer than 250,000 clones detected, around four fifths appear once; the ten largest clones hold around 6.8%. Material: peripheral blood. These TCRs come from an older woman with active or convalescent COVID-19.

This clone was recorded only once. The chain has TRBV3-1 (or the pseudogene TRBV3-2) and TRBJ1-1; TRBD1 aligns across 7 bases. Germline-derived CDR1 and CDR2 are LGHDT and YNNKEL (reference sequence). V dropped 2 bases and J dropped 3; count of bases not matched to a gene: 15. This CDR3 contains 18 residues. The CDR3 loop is CASSQYTGVWALDTEAFF. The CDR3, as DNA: TGTGCCAGCAGCCAATACACAGGGGTTTGGGCCCTAGACACTGAAGCTTTCTTT.

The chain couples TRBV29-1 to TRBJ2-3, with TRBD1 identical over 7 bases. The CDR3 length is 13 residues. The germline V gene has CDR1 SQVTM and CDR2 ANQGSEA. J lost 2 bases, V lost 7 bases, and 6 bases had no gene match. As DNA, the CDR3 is TGCAGCGCTCCCGGGACAGACACAGATACGCAGTATTTT. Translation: CSAPGTDTDTQYF.

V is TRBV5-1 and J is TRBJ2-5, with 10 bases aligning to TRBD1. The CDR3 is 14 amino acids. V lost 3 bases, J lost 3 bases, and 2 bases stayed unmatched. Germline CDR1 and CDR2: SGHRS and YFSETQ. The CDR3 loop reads CASSWDRGEETQYF. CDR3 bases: TGCGCCAGCAGCTGGGACAGGGGAGAAGAGACCCAGTACTTC.

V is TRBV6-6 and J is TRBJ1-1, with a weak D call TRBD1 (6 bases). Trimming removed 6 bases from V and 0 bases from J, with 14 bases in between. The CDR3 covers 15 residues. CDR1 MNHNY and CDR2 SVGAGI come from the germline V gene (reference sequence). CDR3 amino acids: CASSAPGGLNTEAFF. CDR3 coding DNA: TGTGCCAGCAGCGCGCCGGGGGGCCTGAACACTGAAGCTTTCTTT.

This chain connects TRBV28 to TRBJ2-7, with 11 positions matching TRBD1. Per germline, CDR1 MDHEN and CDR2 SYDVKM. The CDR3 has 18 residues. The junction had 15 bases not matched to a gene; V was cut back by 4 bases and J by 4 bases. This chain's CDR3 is CASSSTTVRDRGSYEQYV. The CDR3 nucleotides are TGTGCCAGCAGTTCAACTACAGTCCGGGACAGGGGGTCGTACGAGCAGTACGTC.

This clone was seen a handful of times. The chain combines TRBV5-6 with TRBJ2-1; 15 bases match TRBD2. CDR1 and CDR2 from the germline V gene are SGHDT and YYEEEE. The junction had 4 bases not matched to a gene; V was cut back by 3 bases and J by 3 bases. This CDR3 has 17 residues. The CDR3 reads CASSSGTSGRHYNEQFF. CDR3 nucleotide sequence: TGTGCCAGCAGCTCCGGGACTAGCGGGAGGCACTACAATGAGCAGTTCTTC.

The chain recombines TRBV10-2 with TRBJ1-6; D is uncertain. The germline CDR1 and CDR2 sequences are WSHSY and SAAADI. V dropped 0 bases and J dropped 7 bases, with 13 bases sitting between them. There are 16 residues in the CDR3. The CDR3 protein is CASSESPPAGNSPLHF. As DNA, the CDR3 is TGCGCCAGCAGTGAGTCTCCCCCGGCGGGGAATTCACCCCTCCACTTT.

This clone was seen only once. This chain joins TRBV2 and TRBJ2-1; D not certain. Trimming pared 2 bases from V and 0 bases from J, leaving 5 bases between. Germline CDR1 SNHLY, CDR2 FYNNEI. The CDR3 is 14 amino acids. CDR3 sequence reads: CASSEQYSYNEQFF. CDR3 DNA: TGTGCCAGCAGTGAACAGTACTCCTACAATGAGCAGTTCTTC. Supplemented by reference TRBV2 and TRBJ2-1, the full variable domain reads EPEVTQTPSHQVTQMGQEVILRCVPISNHLYFYWYRQILGQKVEFLVSFYNNEISEKSEIFDDQFSVERPDGSNFTLKIRSTKLEDSAMYFCASSEQYSYNEQFFGPGTRLTVL.